Sequencing of this T cell receptor (beta chain) was carried out in a study of T cell responses to AZD1222 COVID-19 vaccine. Findings of the study overall: Spike-specific TCR breadth and depth rose after two AZD1222 doses.

Some second doses came at about 4 weeks and others at about 12 weeks; these were pooled. CDR1 and CDR2 (germline): SGDLS, YYNGEE. The CDR3 loop spans 14 amino acids. Deletions cut 4 bases from V and 9 bases from J, with 17 bases between. As regards this clone: Antigen: not known.

This table comes from immunoSEQ multiplex PCR, and its TCRdb copy is limited to in-frame clones, with some not included. The sample lists tens of thousands of clones, about 93% occurring once. Sequenced here: peripheral blood, sampled 28 days after the second AZD1222 dose. The receptor comes from an adult who received the AZD1222 COVID-19 vaccine. The rearrangement joins TRBV9 to TRBJ1-5, with TRBD1 as a possible D gene (5 bases). The CDR3 loop reads CASSLGDLGSPQHF. For the CDR3, the DNA is TGTGCCAGCAGCCTTGGGGACCTAGGATCGCCCCAGCATTTT.